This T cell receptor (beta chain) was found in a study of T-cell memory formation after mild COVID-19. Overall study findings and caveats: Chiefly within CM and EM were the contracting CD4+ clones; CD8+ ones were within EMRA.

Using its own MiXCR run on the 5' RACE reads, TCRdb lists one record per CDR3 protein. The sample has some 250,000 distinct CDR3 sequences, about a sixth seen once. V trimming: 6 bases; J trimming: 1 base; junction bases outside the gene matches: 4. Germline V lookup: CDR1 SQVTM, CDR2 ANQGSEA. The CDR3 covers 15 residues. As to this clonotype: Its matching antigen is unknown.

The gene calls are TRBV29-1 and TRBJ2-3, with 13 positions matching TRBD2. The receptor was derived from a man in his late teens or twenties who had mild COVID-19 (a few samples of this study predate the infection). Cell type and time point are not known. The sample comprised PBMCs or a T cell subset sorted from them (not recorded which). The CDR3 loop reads CSVGTSGIGTDTQYF. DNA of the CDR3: TGCAGCGTGGGGACTAGCGGGATCGGCACAGATACGCAGTATTTT.